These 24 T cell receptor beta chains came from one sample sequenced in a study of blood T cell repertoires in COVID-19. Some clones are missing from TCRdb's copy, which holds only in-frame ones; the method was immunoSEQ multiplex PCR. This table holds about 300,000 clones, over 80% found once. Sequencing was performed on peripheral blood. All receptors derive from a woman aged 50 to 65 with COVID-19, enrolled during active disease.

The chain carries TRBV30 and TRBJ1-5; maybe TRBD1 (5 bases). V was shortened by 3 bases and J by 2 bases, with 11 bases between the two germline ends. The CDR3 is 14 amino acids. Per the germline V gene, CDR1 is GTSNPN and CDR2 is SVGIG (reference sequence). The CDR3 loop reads CAWSHSRGNQPQHF. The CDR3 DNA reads TGTGCCTGGAGCCACTCCAGGGGCAATCAGCCCCAGCATTTT.

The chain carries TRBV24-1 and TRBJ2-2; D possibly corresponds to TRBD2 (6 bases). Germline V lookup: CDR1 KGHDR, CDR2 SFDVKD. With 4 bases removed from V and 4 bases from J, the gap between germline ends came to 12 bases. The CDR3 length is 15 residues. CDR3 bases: TGTGCCACCAGTGAGGCGGGGTCCGCCACCGGGGAGCTGTTTTTT. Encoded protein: CATSEAGSATGELFF.

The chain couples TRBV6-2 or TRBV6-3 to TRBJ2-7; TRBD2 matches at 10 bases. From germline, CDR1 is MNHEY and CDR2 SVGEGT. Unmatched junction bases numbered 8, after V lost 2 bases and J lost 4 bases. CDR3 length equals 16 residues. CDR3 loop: CASSYLTSGRGYEQYF. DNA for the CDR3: TGTGCCAGCAGTTACCTCACCAGCGGGAGGGGGTACGAGCAGTACTTC.

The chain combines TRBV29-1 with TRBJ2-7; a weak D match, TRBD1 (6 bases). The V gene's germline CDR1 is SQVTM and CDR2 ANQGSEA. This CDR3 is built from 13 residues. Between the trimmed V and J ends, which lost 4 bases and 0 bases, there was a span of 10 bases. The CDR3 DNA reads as TGCAGCGTTGGGAGAGGGGGCTCCTACGAGCAGTACTTC. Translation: CSVGRGGSYEQYF.

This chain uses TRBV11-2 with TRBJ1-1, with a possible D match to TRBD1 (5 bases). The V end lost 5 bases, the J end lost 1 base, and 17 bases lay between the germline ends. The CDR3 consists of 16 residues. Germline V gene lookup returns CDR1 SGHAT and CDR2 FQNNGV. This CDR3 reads CASSRYRWPSNTEAFF. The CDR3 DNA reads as TGTGCCAGCAGCCGATACAGGTGGCCGTCGAACACTGAAGCTTTCTTT.

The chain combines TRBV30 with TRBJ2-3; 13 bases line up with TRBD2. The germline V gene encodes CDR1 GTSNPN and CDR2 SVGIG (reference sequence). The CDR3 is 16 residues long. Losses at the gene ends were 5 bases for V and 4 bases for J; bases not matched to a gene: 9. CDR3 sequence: CAWEPRLAGGADTQYF. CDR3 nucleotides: TGTGCCTGGGAGCCCAGACTAGCGGGAGGCGCAGATACGCAGTATTTT.

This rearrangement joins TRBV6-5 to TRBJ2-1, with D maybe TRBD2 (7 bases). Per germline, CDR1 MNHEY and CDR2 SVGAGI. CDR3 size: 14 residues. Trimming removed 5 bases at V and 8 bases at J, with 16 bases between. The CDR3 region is CASSRDRGGDEQFF. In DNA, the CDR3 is TGTGCCAGCAGTAGGGATAGGGGGGGGGATGAGCAGTTCTTC.

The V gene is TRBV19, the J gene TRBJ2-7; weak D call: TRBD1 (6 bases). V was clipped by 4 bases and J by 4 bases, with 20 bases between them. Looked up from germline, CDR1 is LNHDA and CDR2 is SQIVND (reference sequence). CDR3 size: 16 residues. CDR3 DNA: TGTGCCAGTAGTACGCTTGGCAGGGGCCAAGAATACGAGCAGTACTTC. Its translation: CASSTLGRGQEYEQYF.

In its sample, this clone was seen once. CDR3 loop: CASSPMDRPKSEAFF. In DNA, the CDR3 is TGTGCCAGCTCACCGATGGACAGGCCCAAAAGTGAAGCTTTCTTT. The chain couples TRBV18 to TRBJ1-1, with 7 bases aligning to TRBD1. Germline trimming cut 3 bases from V and 7 bases from J; bases unmatched to any gene: 11. The V gene's germline CDR1 is KGHSH and CDR2 LQKENI. The CDR3 runs to 15 residues.

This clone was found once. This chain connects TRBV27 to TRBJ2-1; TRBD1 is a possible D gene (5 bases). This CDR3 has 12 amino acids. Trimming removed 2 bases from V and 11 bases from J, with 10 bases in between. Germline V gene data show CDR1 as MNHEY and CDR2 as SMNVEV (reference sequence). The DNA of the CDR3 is TGTGCCAGCAGTTTAGTATCAGGGAAGCAGTTCTTC. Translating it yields CASSLVSGKQFF.

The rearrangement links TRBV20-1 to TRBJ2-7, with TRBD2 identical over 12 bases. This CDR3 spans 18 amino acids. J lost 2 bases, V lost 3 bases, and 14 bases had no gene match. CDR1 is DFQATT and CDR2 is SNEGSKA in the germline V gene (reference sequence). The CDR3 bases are TGCAGTGCTAGTCCTAGCGGGAGGGCCAAGATTGGGGCCTACGAGCAGTACTTC. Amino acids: CSASPSGRAKIGAYEQYF.

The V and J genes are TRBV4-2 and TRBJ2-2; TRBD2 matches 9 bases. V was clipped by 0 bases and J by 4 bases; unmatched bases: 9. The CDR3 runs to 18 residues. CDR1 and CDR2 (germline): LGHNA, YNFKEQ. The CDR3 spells CASSQDGGLAGPTGELFF. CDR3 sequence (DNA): TGTGCCAGCAGCCAAGATGGGGGCCTAGCGGGACCCACCGGGGAGCTGTTTTTT.

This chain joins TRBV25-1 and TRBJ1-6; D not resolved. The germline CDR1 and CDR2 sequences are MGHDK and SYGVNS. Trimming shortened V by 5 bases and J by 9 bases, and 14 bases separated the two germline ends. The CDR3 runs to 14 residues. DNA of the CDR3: TGTGCCAGCAGTACCCCCGGAGGTGGTTCACCCCTCCACTTT. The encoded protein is CASSTPGGGSPLHF.

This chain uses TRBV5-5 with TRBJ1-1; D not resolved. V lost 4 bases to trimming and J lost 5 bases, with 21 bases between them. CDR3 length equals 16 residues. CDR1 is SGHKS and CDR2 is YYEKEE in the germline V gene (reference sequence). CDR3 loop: CASSQAMVGIETEAFF. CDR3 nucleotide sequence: TGTGCCAGCAGCCAGGCGATGGTGGGTATAGAAACTGAAGCTTTCTTT. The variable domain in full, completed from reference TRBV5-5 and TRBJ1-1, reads DAGVTQSPTHLIKTRGQQVTLRCSPISGHKSVSWYQQVLGQGPQFIFQYYEKEERGRGNFPDRFSARQFPNYSSELNVNALLLGDSALYLCASSQAMVGIETEAFFGQGTRLTVV.

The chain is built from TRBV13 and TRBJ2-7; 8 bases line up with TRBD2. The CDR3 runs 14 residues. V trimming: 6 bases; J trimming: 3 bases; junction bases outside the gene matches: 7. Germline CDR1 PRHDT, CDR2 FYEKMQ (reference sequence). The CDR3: CASSHERENYEQYF. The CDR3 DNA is TGTGCCAGCAGTCACGAGCGGGAGAACTACGAGCAGTACTTC. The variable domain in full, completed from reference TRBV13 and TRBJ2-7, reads AAGVIQSPRHLIKEKRETATLKCYPIPRHDTVYWYQQGPGQDPQFLISFYEKMQSDKGSIPDRFSAQQFSDYHSELNMSSLELGDSALYFCASSHERENYEQYFGPGTRLTVT.

The CDR3 DNA follows: TGTGCCAGCAGCCGACCGGGGGGCTCCTACAATGAGCAGTTCTTC. This codes for CASSRPGGSYNEQFF. The chain recombines TRBV7-8 with TRBJ2-1; 7 bases align to TRBD2. Trimming took 5 bases from V and 0 from J; bases not matched to a gene: 4. Looked up from germline, CDR1 is SGHVS and CDR2 is FQNEAQ. CDR3 size: 15 residues.

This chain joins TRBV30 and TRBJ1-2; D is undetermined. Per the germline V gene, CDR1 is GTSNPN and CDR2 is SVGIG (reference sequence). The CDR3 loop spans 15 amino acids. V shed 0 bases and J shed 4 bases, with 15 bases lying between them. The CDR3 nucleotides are TGTGCCTGGAGTGTACCCGGTACCGAGGCCTATGGCTACACCTTC. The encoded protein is CAWSVPGTEAYGYTF.

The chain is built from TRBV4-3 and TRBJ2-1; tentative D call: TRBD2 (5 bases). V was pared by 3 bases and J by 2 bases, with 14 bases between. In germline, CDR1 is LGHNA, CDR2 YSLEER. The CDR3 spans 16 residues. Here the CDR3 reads CASSHEPGLAYNEQFF. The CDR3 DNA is TGCGCCAGCAGCCACGAGCCGGGGTTAGCCTACAATGAGCAGTTCTTC.

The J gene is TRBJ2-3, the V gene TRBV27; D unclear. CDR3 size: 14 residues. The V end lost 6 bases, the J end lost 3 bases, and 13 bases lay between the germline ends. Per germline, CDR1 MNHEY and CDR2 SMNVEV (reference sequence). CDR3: CASSPNRVTDTQYF. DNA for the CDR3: TGTGCCAGCAGCCCGAACCGAGTAACAGATACGCAGTATTTT.

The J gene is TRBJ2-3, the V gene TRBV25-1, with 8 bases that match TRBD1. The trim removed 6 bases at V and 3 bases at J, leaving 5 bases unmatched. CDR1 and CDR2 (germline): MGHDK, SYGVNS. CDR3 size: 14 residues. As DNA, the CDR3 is TGTGCCAGCAGCCCCAACAGGGGGACAGATACGCAGTATTTT. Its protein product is CASSPNRGTDTQYF. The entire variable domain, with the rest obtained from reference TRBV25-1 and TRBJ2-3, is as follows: EADIYQTPRYLVIGTGKKITLECSQTMGHDKMYWYQQDPGMELHLIHYSYGVNSTEKGDLSSESTVSRIRTEHFPLTLESARPSHTSQYLCASSPNRGTDTQYFGPGTRLTVL.

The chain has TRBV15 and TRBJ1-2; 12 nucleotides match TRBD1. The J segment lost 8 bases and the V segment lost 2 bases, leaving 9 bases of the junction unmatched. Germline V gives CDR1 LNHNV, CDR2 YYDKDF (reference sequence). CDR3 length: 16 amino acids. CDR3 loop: CATSRSAGTGGWGYTF. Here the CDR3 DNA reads TGTGCCACCAGCAGATCTGCTGGGACAGGGGGCTGGGGCTACACCTTC.

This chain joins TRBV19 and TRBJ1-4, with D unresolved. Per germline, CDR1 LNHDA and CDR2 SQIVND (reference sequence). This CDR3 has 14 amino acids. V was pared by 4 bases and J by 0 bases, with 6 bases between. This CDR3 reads CASSTTATNEKLFF. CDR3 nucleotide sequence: TGTGCCAGTAGTACGACTGCAACTAATGAAAAACTGTTTTTT. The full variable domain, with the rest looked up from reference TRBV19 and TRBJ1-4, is DGGITQSPKYLFRKEGQNVTLSCEQNLNHDAMYWYRQDPGQGLRLIYYSQIVNDFQKGDIAEGYSVSREKKESFPLTVTSAQKNPTAFYLCASSTTATNEKLFFGSGTQLSVL.

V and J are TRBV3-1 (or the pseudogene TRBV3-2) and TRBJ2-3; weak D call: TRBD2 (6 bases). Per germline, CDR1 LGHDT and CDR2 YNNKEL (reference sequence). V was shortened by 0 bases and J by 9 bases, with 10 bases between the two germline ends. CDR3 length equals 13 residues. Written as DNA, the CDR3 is TGTGCCAGCAGCCAAGATCTACGGGGGACGCAGTATTTT. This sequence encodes CASSQDLRGTQYF.

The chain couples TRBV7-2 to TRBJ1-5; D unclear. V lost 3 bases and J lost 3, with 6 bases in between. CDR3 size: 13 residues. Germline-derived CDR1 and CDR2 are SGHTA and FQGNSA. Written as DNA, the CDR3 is TGTGCCAGCAGCTTGGAGAACAATCAGCCCCAGCATTTT. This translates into CASSLENNQPQHF.